The entry below describes one TCR beta chain. CDR3 length: 14 residues. Germline CDR1 and CDR2: WSHSY and SAAADI. Losses at the gene ends were 7 bases for V and 5 bases for J; bases not matched to a gene: 10. A multiplex PCR was run with 60 Vbeta primers and 13 Jbeta primers. Assay: immunoSEQ multiplex PCR; the TCRdb copy retains only in-frame clones and omits some. The sample includes 150,000 to 200,000 clones. This sample is part of a study of cytomegalovirus exposure and HLA in healthy donors. The sequence came from a woman aged 55-69 years in good health and CMV-seronegative. Material for sequencing was PBMCs. The chain recombines TRBV10-2 with TRBJ2-5, with 7 positions matching TRBD1. In DNA, the CDR3 is TGCGCCAGCATGGTGGGCAGGGGGTTGGAGACCCAGTACTTC. It is translated as CASMVGRGLETQYF.